The text below deals with one TCR beta chain. Its antigen is undetermined. The data were taken from a study of cytomegalovirus exposure and HLA in healthy donors. Broader study findings: Using the classifier, cytomegalovirus status was reportedly diagnosed with high specificity and sensitivity. A further, later analysis showed that HLA-associated TCR beta chains (compared with equally common others) were more clonally expanded. Trimming of TCR beta V- and J-genes showed a link, identified in a later analysis, to a missense DCLRE1C variant.

The PCR contained 60 Vbeta and 13 Jbeta primers. Method: immunoSEQ multiplex PCR; TCRdb's copy keeps in-frame clones and lacks some. The top ten hold about 0.47% of the sample, which has about 250,000 clones, around 80% seen once. The sample comprised PBMCs. The source of this sequence is a boy between 10 and 17 years old in good health and CMV-seronegative.

This CDR3 reads CASSRAFGTGGQETQYF. CDR3 nucleotides: TGTGCCAGCAGCAGAGCTTTCGGGACAGGGGGCCAAGAGACCCAGTACTTC. The chain carries TRBV21-1 and TRBJ2-5; the D segment call TRBD1 is taken from the table without a DNA check. TRBV21-1 is flagged as a pseudogene. The CDR3 spans 17 residues.